This TCR beta chain was sequenced in a study of Graves' ophthalmopathy and Graves' hyperthyroidism. Study context: Upon initial diagnosis and before any treatment, peripheral blood was collected.

PBMCs stemmed from around 9 ml of fresh peripheral blood. This clonotype was recorded many times. Its antigen is not known. V was trimmed by 4 bases and J by 1 base, leaving 8 bases between them. The CDR3 extends over 13 amino acids. The study's findings and limits: Sensitivity of about 91% and specificity of 65% to 83% were achieved when a 13-signature model separated ophthalmopathy from stable hyperthyroidism.

Amplification from RNA transcripts yielded the TCR beta CDR3 regions. An initial RT-PCR round employing HTBI primers preceded a second-round multiplex PCR. TCRdb re-called the multiplex PCR reads through MiXCR, storing one row per CDR3 protein. There are about 700,000 distinct CDR3 sequences in the sample; roughly 39% occur only once, and roughly 3% lies in the top ten. This receptor was taken from an adult man with Graves' ophthalmopathy. Sequenced sample: peripheral blood. The chain employs TRBV12-3 or TRBV12-4 and TRBJ2-7; D is unresolved. The chain's CDR3 is CASSSGLSYEQYF. In DNA, the CDR3 is TGTGCCAGCAGTTCTGGCTTATCCTACGAGCAGTACTTC.